This T cell receptor beta chain appears in the sequencing data of a study of control samples from healthy donors and cancer patients. This clone was recorded a few times. CDR3 length: 14 amino acids. The germline V gene has CDR1 SGHDT and CDR2 YYEEEE. The V end lost 2 bases, the J end lost 1 base, and 9 bases lay between the germline ends. TCRdb keeps only in-frame clones here, not all; method: immunoSEQ multiplex PCR. The sample records under 85,000 clones, 84% being singletons. Sequencing was done on a sample of PBMCs. The clonotype comes from a woman aged 50 to 60 with lung cancer. The rearrangement joins TRBV5-6 to TRBJ1-2; D is unresolved. CDR3 in amino acids: CASSFRGINYGYTF. The CDR3 DNA reads TGTGCCAGCAGCTTTAGAGGGATTAACTATGGCTACACCTTC.